The present T cell receptor (beta chain) was sequenced within a study of shared clonotypes between healthy human individuals. Profiling relied on immunoSEQ multiplex PCR, and the TCRdb table lists in-frame clones only, not all of them. The profile covers roughly 1 million clones, with more than 75% appearing a single time and more than 0.5% taken by the ten largest. The V gene lost 0 bases and the J gene lost 0 bases, with 9 bases spanning the gap. The CDR3 length is 16 residues. The germline V gene encodes CDR1 MGHRA and CDR2 YSYEKL. This clone was detected once. Distinct nucleotide sequences in the sample also encode this CDR3.

The sequenced sample was memory CD4+ T cells from PBMCs. Sample subset: CD45RA-negative fraction. The chain combines TRBV4-1 with TRBJ2-1; D gene ambiguous. The TCR originated in a man between 18 and 29 years old in good health. Some clones in this sample may be carry-over from other donors' samples. CDR3 nucleotide sequence: TGCGCCAGCAGCCAAGACCGTGGGTCCTCCTACAATGAGCAGTTCTTC. Its translation is CASSQDRGSSYNEQFF.